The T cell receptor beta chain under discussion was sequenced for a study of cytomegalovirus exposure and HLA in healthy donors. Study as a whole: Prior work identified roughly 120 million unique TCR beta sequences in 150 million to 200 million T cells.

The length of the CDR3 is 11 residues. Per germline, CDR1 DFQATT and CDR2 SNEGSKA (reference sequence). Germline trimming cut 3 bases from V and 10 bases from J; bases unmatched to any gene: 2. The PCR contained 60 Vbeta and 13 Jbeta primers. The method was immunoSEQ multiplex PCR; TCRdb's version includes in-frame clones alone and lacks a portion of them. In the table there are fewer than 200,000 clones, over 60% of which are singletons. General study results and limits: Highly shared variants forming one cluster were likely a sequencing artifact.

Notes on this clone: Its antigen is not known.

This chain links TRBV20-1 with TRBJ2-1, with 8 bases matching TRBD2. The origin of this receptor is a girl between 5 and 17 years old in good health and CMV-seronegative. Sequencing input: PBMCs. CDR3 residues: CSASGGGEQFF. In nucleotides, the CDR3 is TGCAGTGCTAGCGGGGGGGGAGAGCAGTTCTTC.